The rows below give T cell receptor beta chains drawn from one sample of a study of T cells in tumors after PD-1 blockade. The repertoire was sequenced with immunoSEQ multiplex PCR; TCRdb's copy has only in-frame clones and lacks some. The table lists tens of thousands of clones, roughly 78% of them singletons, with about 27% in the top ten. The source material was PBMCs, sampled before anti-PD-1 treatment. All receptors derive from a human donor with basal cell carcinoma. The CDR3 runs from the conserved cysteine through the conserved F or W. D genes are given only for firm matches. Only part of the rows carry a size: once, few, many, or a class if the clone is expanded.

CDR3 protein: CASSVEQGEEKLFF
CDR3 DNA: TGTGCCAGCAGCGTAGAACAGGGGGAGGAAAAACTGTTTTTT
clone size: -
V gene: TRBV9
D gene: TRBD1
CDR3 length: 14
J gene: TRBJ1-4

CDR3 protein: CASSVYPRSNTGELFF
CDR3 DNA: TGTGCCAGCAGCGTATACCCCCGTTCGAACACCGGGGAGCTGTTTTTT
clone size: -
V gene: TRBV9
D gene: -
CDR3 length: 16
J gene: TRBJ2-2

CDR3 protein: CASSPEQGGLNGYTF
CDR3 DNA: TGTGCCAGCTCACCCGAACAGGGAGGATTAAATGGCTACACCTTC
clone size: -
V gene: TRBV18
D gene: -
CDR3 length: 15
J gene: TRBJ1-2

CDR3 protein: CASSLGRGGPYNEQFF
CDR3 DNA: TGTGCCAGCAGCTTGGGGCGGGGGGGCCCCTACAATGAGCAGTTCTTC
clone size: -
V gene: TRBV5-4
D gene: TRBD2
CDR3 length: 16
J gene: TRBJ2-1

CDR3 protein: CAVGTGEEDGYTF
CDR3 DNA: TGTGCCGTGGGGACAGGGGAGGAGGATGGCTACACCTTC
clone size: -
V gene: TRBV25-1
D gene: TRBD1
CDR3 length: 13
J gene: TRBJ1-2

CDR3 protein: CASSWSSYSNQPQHF
CDR3 DNA: TGTGCCAGTAGTTGGAGTAGTTATAGCAATCAGCCCCAGCATTTT
clone size: -
V gene: TRBV19
D gene: -
CDR3 length: 15
J gene: TRBJ1-5

CDR3 protein: CASSYAGKTYEQYF
CDR3 DNA: TGTGCCAGCAGTTACGCGGGGAAAACCTACGAGCAGTACTTC
clone size: -
V gene: TRBV6-5
D gene: -
CDR3 length: 14
J gene: TRBJ2-7

CDR3 protein: CASSSQVMYRANVLTF
CDR3 DNA: TGTGCCAGCAGTTCACAGGTGATGTATAGGGCCAACGTCCTGACTTTC
clone size: -
V gene: TRBV6-6
D gene: -
CDR3 length: 16
J gene: TRBJ2-6

CDR3 protein: CASSDRSRGVGTGELFF
CDR3 DNA: TGTGCCAGCAGTGACCGCTCCCGCGGGGTGGGGACCGGGGAGCTGTTTTTT
clone size: -
V gene: TRBV2
D gene: -
CDR3 length: 17
J gene: TRBJ2-2

CDR3 protein: CATSDPGQGSGYEQYF
CDR3 DNA: TGTGCCACCAGTGACCCGGGACAGGGATCGGGCTACGAGCAGTACTTC
clone size: -
V gene: TRBV24-1
D gene: TRBD1
CDR3 length: 16
J gene: TRBJ2-7

CDR3 protein: CASSKDSAIRDEQFF
CDR3 DNA: TGTGCCAGCAGCAAAGACTCGGCTATAAGGGATGAGCAGTTCTTC
clone size: few
V gene: TRBV3-1/TRBV3-2
D gene: -
CDR3 length: 15
J gene: TRBJ2-1

CDR3 protein: CASSLGSTDTQYF
CDR3 DNA: TGTGCCAGCAGCTTGGGTAGCACAGATACGCAGTATTTT
clone size: once
V gene: TRBV5-6
D gene: -
CDR3 length: 13
J gene: TRBJ2-3

CDR3 protein: CASSYRYNTEAFF
CDR3 DNA: TGTGCCAGCAGTTACCGCTACAACACTGAAGCTTTCTTT
clone size: -
V gene: TRBV6-5
D gene: -
CDR3 length: 13
J gene: TRBJ1-1

CDR3 protein: CASRSGPGNTIYF
CDR3 DNA: TGTGCCAGTAGGTCGGGGCCGGGAAACACCATATATTTT
clone size: -
V gene: TRBV19
D gene: -
CDR3 length: 13
J gene: TRBJ1-3

CDR3 protein: CASSVTSTGELFF
CDR3 DNA: TGTGCCAGCAGTGTGACTAGCACCGGGGAGCTGTTTTTT
clone size: -
V gene: TRBV6-4
D gene: -
CDR3 length: 13
J gene: TRBJ2-2

CDR3 protein: CASSLEPRRGGEQFF
CDR3 DNA: TGTGCCAGCAGCTTAGAACCCAGGCGGGGAGGTGAGCAGTTCTTC
clone size: once
V gene: TRBV7-9
D gene: -
CDR3 length: 15
J gene: TRBJ2-1

CDR3 protein: CASSLGLAGQETQYF
CDR3 DNA: TGTGCCAGCAGCCTGGGACTAGCGGGGCAGGAGACCCAGTACTTC
clone size: -
V gene: TRBV7-9
D gene: TRBD2
CDR3 length: 15
J gene: TRBJ2-5

CDR3 protein: CATSEGFNYGYTF
CDR3 DNA: TGTGCCACCAGTGAAGGGTTCAACTATGGCTACACCTTC
clone size: -
V gene: TRBV24-1
D gene: -
CDR3 length: 13
J gene: TRBJ1-2

CDR3 protein: CASCDGGARVGSSYNEQFF
CDR3 DNA: TGTGCCTCCTGTGACGGGGGGGCGCGGGTGGGGAGCTCCTACAATGAGCAGTTCTTC
clone size: -
V gene: TRBV2
D gene: TRBD2
CDR3 length: 19
J gene: TRBJ2-1

CDR3 protein: CASSLPGRNSYGYTF
CDR3 DNA: TGTGCCAGCAGCTTACCCGGACGGAACAGCTATGGCTACACCTTC
clone size: few
V gene: TRBV5-5
D gene: -
CDR3 length: 15
J gene: TRBJ1-2

CDR3 protein: CASSAEGDGTEAFF
CDR3 DNA: TGTGCCAGCAGTGCTGAGGGGGATGGCACTGAAGCTTTCTTT
clone size: -
V gene: TRBV2
D gene: -
CDR3 length: 14
J gene: TRBJ1-1

CDR3 protein: CASSFGWGEKLFF
CDR3 DNA: TGTGCCAGCAGCTTCGGGTGGGGTGAAAAACTGTTTTTT
clone size: -
V gene: TRBV5-5
D gene: -
CDR3 length: 13
J gene: TRBJ1-4

CDR3 protein: CASSLTITDTQYF
CDR3 DNA: TGTGCCAGCAGTTTGACTATCACAGATACGCAGTATTTT
clone size: -
V gene: TRBV6-2/TRBV6-3
D gene: -
CDR3 length: 13
J gene: TRBJ2-3

CDR3 protein: CATSFRDSNTEAFF
CDR3 DNA: TGTGCCACTTCGTTCCGGGACAGTAACACTGAAGCTTTCTTT
clone size: -
V gene: TRBV3-1/TRBV3-2
D gene: TRBD1
CDR3 length: 14
J gene: TRBJ1-1

CDR3 protein: CASSNIQGSGNTIYF
CDR3 DNA: TGTGCCAGCAGTAACATACAGGGCTCCGGAAACACCATATATTTT
clone size: -
V gene: TRBV2
D gene: -
CDR3 length: 15
J gene: TRBJ1-3

CDR3 protein: CASSAQGMAMEGYTF
CDR3 DNA: TGCGCCAGCAGCGCACAGGGAATGGCGATGGAGGGCTACACCTTC
clone size: few
V gene: TRBV5-1
D gene: -
CDR3 length: 15
J gene: TRBJ1-2

CDR3 protein: CASSYFRDRVNTEAFF
CDR3 DNA: TGTGCCAGCAGTTACTTTAGGGACAGGGTGAACACTGAAGCTTTCTTT
clone size: -
V gene: TRBV6-2/TRBV6-3
D gene: TRBD1
CDR3 length: 16
J gene: TRBJ1-1

CDR3 protein: CASSLDADNSPLHF
CDR3 DNA: TGTGCCAGCAGCCTCGACGCCGATAATTCACCCCTCCACTTT
clone size: -
V gene: TRBV7-6
D gene: -
CDR3 length: 14
J gene: TRBJ1-6

CDR3 protein: CASSQEGRDYGYTF
CDR3 DNA: TGTGCCAGCAGCCAAGAGGGCAGGGACTATGGCTACACCTTC
clone size: -
V gene: TRBV4-2
D gene: -
CDR3 length: 14
J gene: TRBJ1-2

CDR3 protein: CASSFFSGTDNQPQHF
CDR3 DNA: TGTGCCAGCAGCTTCTTTTCCGGGACCGATAATCAGCCCCAGCATTTT
clone size: -
V gene: TRBV28
D gene: -
CDR3 length: 16
J gene: TRBJ1-5

CDR3 protein: CASSSLQGASTEAFF
CDR3 DNA: TGTGCCAGTAGTAGCTTACAGGGGGCGAGCACTGAAGCTTTCTTT
clone size: -
V gene: TRBV19
D gene: TRBD1
CDR3 length: 15
J gene: TRBJ1-1

CDR3 protein: CASSLGWGAIGTDTQYF
CDR3 DNA: TGCGCCAGCAGCTTGGGCTGGGGGGCCATAGGCACAGATACGCAGTATTTT
clone size: -
V gene: TRBV5-1
D gene: -
CDR3 length: 17
J gene: TRBJ2-3

CDR3 protein: CASSLSSGAGTGELFF
CDR3 DNA: TGTGCCAGCAGCTTATCTAGCGGGGCAGGGACCGGGGAGCTGTTTTTT
clone size: -
V gene: TRBV7-3
D gene: TRBD2
CDR3 length: 16
J gene: TRBJ2-2

CDR3 protein: CASSYMGSSTDTQYF
CDR3 DNA: TGTGCCAGCAGTTACATGGGAAGTAGCACAGATACGCAGTATTTT
clone size: -
V gene: TRBV6-5
D gene: -
CDR3 length: 15
J gene: TRBJ2-3

CDR3 protein: CASSLSTGNSNQPQHF
CDR3 DNA: TGTGCCAGCAGTTTATCGACAGGGAATAGCAATCAGCCCCAGCATTTT
clone size: -
V gene: TRBV27
D gene: TRBD1
CDR3 length: 16
J gene: TRBJ1-5

CDR3 protein: CARCYGWARVGSSYNEQFF
CDR3 DNA: TGTGCCCGCTGTTACGGGTGGGCGCGGGTGGGGAGCTCCTACAATGAGCAGTTCTTC
clone size: few
V gene: TRBV2
D gene: -
CDR3 length: 19
J gene: TRBJ2-1

CDR3 protein: CASSLDRSTDTQYF
CDR3 DNA: TGTGCCAGCAGTTTGGACAGGAGCACAGATACGCAGTATTTT
clone size: few
V gene: TRBV6-2/TRBV6-3
D gene: TRBD1
CDR3 length: 14
J gene: TRBJ2-3

CDR3 protein: CASSQRGRKFEQYF
CDR3 DNA: TGTGCCAGCAGTCAACGTGGCCGGAAATTCGAGCAGTACTTC
clone size: few
V gene: TRBV28
D gene: -
CDR3 length: 14
J gene: TRBJ2-7

CDR3 protein: CSGAGADQAFF
CDR3 DNA: TGCTCCGGGGCGGGGGCAGATCAAGCTTTCTTT
clone size: -
V gene: TRBV20-1
D gene: -
CDR3 length: 11
J gene: TRBJ1-1

CDR3 protein: CASKLSRGETQYF
CDR3 DNA: TGTGCCAGTAAGCTCAGCAGGGGCGAGACCCAGTACTTC
clone size: -
V gene: TRBV2
D gene: -
CDR3 length: 13
J gene: TRBJ2-5

CDR3 protein: CASSQDRGSGAQDTQYF
CDR3 DNA: TGCGCCAGCAGCCAAGATCGCGGCAGTGGAGCACAAGATACGCAGTATTTT
clone size: once
V gene: TRBV4-1
D gene: -
CDR3 length: 17
J gene: TRBJ2-3

CDR3 protein: CAWSVEGLGNTGELFF
CDR3 DNA: TGTGCCTGGAGTGTAGAGGGGCTGGGGAACACCGGGGAGCTGTTTTTT
clone size: -
V gene: TRBV30
D gene: -
CDR3 length: 16
J gene: TRBJ2-2

CDR3 protein: CAIRLNTDQPQHF
CDR3 DNA: TGTGCCATCAGGCTTAATACTGATCAGCCCCAGCATTTT
clone size: -
V gene: TRBV10-3
D gene: -
CDR3 length: 13
J gene: TRBJ1-5

CDR3 protein: CASNFDRGIGYTF
CDR3 DNA: TGTGCCAGCAACTTTGACAGGGGGATTGGCTACACCTTC
clone size: -
V gene: TRBV2
D gene: TRBD1
CDR3 length: 13
J gene: TRBJ1-2

CDR3 protein: CASSELAGPYEQYF
CDR3 DNA: TGTGCCAGCAGTGAACTAGCGGGTCCCTACGAGCAGTACTTC
clone size: few
V gene: TRBV2
D gene: TRBD2
CDR3 length: 14
J gene: TRBJ2-7

CDR3 protein: CPSCDGGAGVGSSYNEQFF
CDR3 DNA: TGTCCCAGCTGTGACGGGGGGGCGGGGGTGGGGAGCTCCTACAATGAGCAGTTCTTC
clone size: -
V gene: TRBV2
D gene: TRBD2
CDR3 length: 19
J gene: TRBJ2-1